One and the same sample provided the 11 T cell receptor beta chains below, sequenced in a study of cytomegalovirus exposure and HLA in healthy donors (dated by TCRdb to about 2017). Library generation was performed with the immunoSEQ multiplex PCR assay. A mixture of 60 forward primers for TCR Vbeta segments and 13 reverse primers for TCR Jbeta segments was used in the multiplex PCR. The source is immuneACCESS, and TCRdb retained only in-frame sequences with V and J called. Part of the clones is not carried over; for the studies checked, unresolved V genes explain less than half of this, and the remainder is unexplained. The sample has some 35,000 clones on record, roughly three quarters of them singletons. Together, the top ten hold 5% to 8% of the sample. What was sequenced was PBMCs. The receptors stem from a man in his thirties or forties in good health and CMV-seronegative.

This chain joins TRBV7-2 and TRBJ1-2; D unresolved. The CDR3 is 13 residues long. CDR1 is SGHTA and CDR2 is FQGNSA in the germline V gene. Trimming removed 3 bases at V and 4 bases at J, with 9 bases between. This CDR3 reads CASSLLTAYGYTF. Written as DNA, the CDR3 is TGTGCCAGCAGCTTGTTAACAGCCTATGGCTACACCTTC. The full variable domain, in which reference TRBV7-2 and TRBJ1-2 provide the parts outside the CDR3, is GAGVSQSPSNKVTEKGKDVELRCDPISGHTALYWYRQSLGQGLEFLIYFQGNSAPDKSGLPSDRFSAERTGGSVSTLTIQRTQQEDSAVYLCASSLLTAYGYTFGSGTRLTVV.

V and J are TRBV6-1 and TRBJ1-5; D is uncertain. The CDR3 is 16 residues long. Per the germline V gene, CDR1 is MNHNS and CDR2 is SASEGT. Trimming took off 4 bases at V and 1 base at J, with 14 bases between the two ends. The CDR3 DNA sequence: TGTGCCAGCAGTGCAAGCCCCGACGGGAGCAATCAGCCCCAGCATTTT. Translated, it gives CASSASPDGSNQPQHF.

The chain is built from TRBV6-1 and TRBJ2-7; TRBD2 matches 14 bases. Per the germline V gene, CDR1 is MNHNS and CDR2 is SASEGT. The V gene end was trimmed by 4 bases and the J gene end by 3 bases; junction bases not matched to a gene: 5. The CDR3 consists of 16 residues. CDR3 region: CASSVTGTSGSYEQYF. The CDR3 DNA is TGTGCCAGCAGTGTAACCGGGACTAGCGGGAGCTACGAGCAGTACTTC.

This chain connects TRBV4-3 to TRBJ1-2; D is perhaps TRBD1 (6 bases). CDR3 length: 15 amino acids. CDR1 and CDR2 (germline): LGHNA, YSLEER. The germline V and J ends were trimmed by 3 bases and 4 bases, with 15 bases remaining between them. The CDR3 bases are TGCGCCAGCAGCCAGGGGCAGGGGCTAGGCTATGGCTACACCTTC. It yields the protein CASSQGQGLGYGYTF.

The CDR3 sequence is CASSPRAGHYGYTF. In nucleotides, the CDR3 is TGCGCCAGCAGCCCCAGAGCGGGCCACTATGGCTACACCTTC. This sequence joins TRBV5-1 and TRBJ1-2; D is unclear. Per the germline V gene, CDR1 is SGHRS and CDR2 is YFSETQ. V gave up 4 bases and J gave up 3 bases, with 13 bases separating them. CDR3 length: 14 amino acids.

The V and J genes are TRBV7-9 and TRBJ1-6, with D unresolved. CDR1 SEHNR and CDR2 FQNEAQ come from the germline V gene (reference sequence). This CDR3 has 13 amino acids. Trimming removed 2 bases at V and 15 bases at J, with 14 bases between. The CDR3 DNA reads as TGTGCCAGCAGCTTAACTACTTCGGCATTCCTCCACTTT. Translating gives CASSLTTSAFLHF.

The chain employs TRBV27 and TRBJ2-7; D is unclear. The V end lost 8 bases, the J end lost 6 bases, and 17 bases lay between the germline ends. CDR1 MNHEY and CDR2 SMNVEV come from the germline V gene (reference sequence). This CDR3 comprises 13 residues. CDR3 amino acids: CASETSVISEQYF. In DNA form, the CDR3 reads TGTGCCAGCGAAACCAGCGTTATCTCCGAGCAGTACTTC.

V is TRBV6-5 and J is TRBJ2-7, with a possible D match to TRBD2 (5 bases). The germline CDR1 and CDR2 sequences are MNHEY and SVGAGI. The germline V and J ends were trimmed by 0 bases and 0 bases, with 9 bases remaining between them. The length of the CDR3 is 15 residues. The CDR3 is CASSYSGGHSYEQYF. The CDR3 DNA reads TGTGCCAGCAGTTACTCGGGCGGGCACTCCTACGAGCAGTACTTC.

This clone was seen more than once but under ten times. The chain uses TRBV28 and TRBJ2-4; 10 bases line up with TRBD1. The CDR3 has 15 residues. The V gene's germline CDR1 is MDHEN and CDR2 SYDVKM. J gave up 3 bases and V 6 bases, and 5 bases lay outside the gene matches. This CDR3 is CASRTTGGFKNIQYF. The CDR3 nucleotides read TGTGCCAGCAGAACGACAGGGGGCTTCAAAAACATTCAGTACTTC.

This chain joins TRBV6-6 and TRBJ2-3, with 7 bases lining up with TRBD2. The CDR3 is 15 amino acids. V gave up 2 bases and J gave up 2 bases; unmatched junction bases: 4. In germline, CDR1 is MNHNY, CDR2 SVGAGI (reference sequence). Here the CDR3 DNA reads TGTGCCAGCAGTTACCTAAGCGGGGTCACAGATACGCAGTATTTT. This codes for CASSYLSGVTDTQYF.

The V call is TRBV15, the J call TRBJ2-3; a possible D gene is TRBD1 (6 bases). Per the germline V gene, CDR1 is LNHNV and CDR2 is YYDKDF (reference sequence). V lost 1 base, J lost 2 bases, and 13 bases lay in between. The CDR3 contains 16 residues. This chain's CDR3 is CATSRGQGSFTDTQYF. The CDR3 DNA reads as TGTGCCACCAGCAGAGGGCAGGGGAGCTTCACAGATACGCAGTATTTT.